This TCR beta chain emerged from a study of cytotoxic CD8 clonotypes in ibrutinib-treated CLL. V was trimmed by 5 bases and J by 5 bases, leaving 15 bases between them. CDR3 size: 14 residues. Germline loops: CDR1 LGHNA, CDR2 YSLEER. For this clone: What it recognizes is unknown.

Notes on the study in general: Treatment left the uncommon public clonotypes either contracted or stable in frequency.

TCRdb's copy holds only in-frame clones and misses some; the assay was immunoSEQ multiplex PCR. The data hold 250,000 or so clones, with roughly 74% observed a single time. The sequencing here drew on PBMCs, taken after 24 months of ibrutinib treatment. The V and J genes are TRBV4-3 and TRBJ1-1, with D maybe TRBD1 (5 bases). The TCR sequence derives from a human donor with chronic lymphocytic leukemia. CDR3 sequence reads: CASSWGRPPTEAFF. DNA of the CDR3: TGCGCCAGCAGCTGGGGACGGCCGCCGACTGAAGCTTTCTTT.